Below, 9 T cell receptor beta chains from the same sample are listed, as sequenced in a study of memory CD8 T cells in hepatitis C reinfection. The table came from immunoSEQ multiplex PCR; TCRdb's copy has only in-frame clones and leaves some out. Among tens of thousands of clones listed, under 90% were seen once. Regarding time point: pre-reinfection, 55 to 20 weeks before reinfection detection. No in vitro expansion preceded TCR sequencing of the sorted cells. Sequenced input: naive CD8+ T cells sorted from blood. These receptors were collected from a man younger than 35 with hepatitis C virus infection.

CDR3 in amino acids: CASSEVSQGDQPQHF. The DNA of the CDR3 is TGTGCCAGCAGTGAAGTGTCACAGGGGGACCAGCCCCAGCATTTT. The chain joins TRBV2 to TRBJ1-5; 8 nucleotides align to TRBD1. The J segment lost 7 bases and the V segment lost 1 base, leaving 6 bases of the junction unmatched. This CDR3 has 15 amino acids. In germline, CDR1 is SNHLY, CDR2 FYNNEI. Drawing the rest from reference TRBV2 and TRBJ1-5, the complete variable domain is EPEVTQTPSHQVTQMGQEVILRCVPISNHLYFYWYRQILGQKVEFLVSFYNNEISEKSEIFDDQFSVERPDGSNFTLKIRSTKLEDSAMYFCASSEVSQGDQPQHFGDGTRLSIL.

This clone was observed a few times. V gene TRBV10-1 combines with J gene TRBJ2-7, with TRBD1 matching over 9 bases. CDR1 WNHNN and CDR2 SYGVQD come from the germline V gene (reference sequence). The junction had 11 bases not matched to a gene; V was cut back by 2 bases and J by 3 bases. The CDR3 spans 17 residues. The CDR3 protein is CASSESRWDREIYEQYV. CDR3 in DNA: TGCGCCAGCAGTGAGAGCCGATGGGACAGGGAAATCTACGAGCAGTACGTC.

The chain employs TRBV29-1 and TRBJ2-5; 7 bases match TRBD2. The CDR3 sequence is 12 residues long. The germline gives CDR1 SQVTM, CDR2 ANQGSEA. Trimming at V came to 4 bases and at J to 3 bases, leaving 2 bases not matched to a gene. For the CDR3, the DNA is TGCAGCGTTGTAGGGAGGGAAGAGACCCAGTACTTC. Translated: CSVVGREETQYF.

A single count supports this clone. The rearrangement links TRBV11-2 to TRBJ2-2; a weak D match, TRBD1 (5 bases). V lost 5 bases, J lost 5 bases, and 9 bases lay in between. From germline, CDR1 is SGHAT and CDR2 FQNNGV. CDR3 size: 13 residues. The CDR3 spells CASSPKGTGELFF. In DNA form, the CDR3 reads TGTGCCAGCAGCCCGAAGGGGACCGGGGAGCTGTTTTTT.

This chain uses TRBV5-3 with TRBJ2-3; 8 positions match TRBD2. TRBV5-3 is treated as an ORF (open reading frame) with a function not yet certain. Trimming cost V 0 bases and J 3 bases; bases outside gene matches: 3. The CDR3 is 15 amino acids. The CDR3 DNA follows: TGTGCCAGAAGCTTGGCGGGGGGGCCGACAGATACGCAGTATTTT. This translates into CARSLAGGPTDTQYF.

This chain links TRBV10-1 with TRBJ2-3; D gene unclear. The V end lost 1 base, the J end lost 8 bases, and 13 bases lay between the germline ends. Germline CDR1 is WNHNN and CDR2 is SYGVQD (reference sequence). The CDR3 is made up of 14 amino acids. DNA of the CDR3: TGCGCCAGCAGTGAGTTTCCAAATACTGGTACGCAGTATTTT. Encoded protein: CASSEFPNTGTQYF.

This clone was counted between two and nine times. The V call is TRBV4-1, the J call TRBJ2-7; the match to TRBD1 covers 7 bases. The germline V gene encodes CDR1 MGHRA and CDR2 YSYEKL. This CDR3 contains 15 residues. Losses at the gene ends were 4 bases for V and 3 bases for J; bases not matched to a gene: 9. The CDR3 nucleotides are TGCGCCAGCAGCCCCCGTGGACAGGTCGTCTACGAGCAGTACTTC. Translating it yields CASSPRGQVVYEQYF.

The rearrangement uses TRBV5-8 and TRBJ1-5, with TRBD1 matching 10 bases. The CDR3 loop spans 18 amino acids. The germline V gene encodes CDR1 SGHTS and CDR2 YDEGEE. V trimming: 4 bases; J trimming: 5 bases; junction bases outside the gene matches: 15. As DNA, the CDR3 is TGTGCCAGCAGCCTAGACAGGGGGCTTTTTTTGAGTGATCAGCCCCAGCATTTT. Translating gives CASSLDRGLFLSDQPQHF.

In the case of this clone: At one boundary the junction diverges from the germline segment, which might be a read error. The V gene is TRBV7-9, the J gene TRBJ2-1, with D possibly TRBD2 on 6 matching bases. This CDR3 has 16 residues. Germline V gene data show CDR1 as SEHNR and CDR2 as FQNEAQ (reference sequence). CDR3 in DNA: TGTGCCGGCAGTTTCCTTGGCGGGGAGGTCTACAATGAGCAGTTCTTC. Amino acids: CAGSFLGGEVYNEQFF.